These T cell receptor beta chains were read from a single sample in a study of T cells in Graves' hyperthyroidism and ophthalmopathy. TCRdb re-called the multiplex PCR reads with MiXCR, one entry per CDR3 protein. The top ten hold approximately 12% of the sample, which has about 600,000 distinct CDR3 sequences, about 14% seen once. Sequenced: blood. The receptors were sampled from a woman aged 50 to 65 with Graves' ophthalmopathy. Each CDR3 is given with its conserved first and last residue.

V,J,CDR3
TRBV11-3,TRBJ1-2,CASSLAAGPYGYTF
TRBV9,TRBJ2-7,CASSVEVSDEQYF
TRBV4-2,TRBJ2-1,CASRQSTSGRAPAYNEQFF
TRBV30,TRBJ1-2,CAWSIKGPEGYTF
TRBV12-3/TRBV12-4,TRBJ1-5,CASSFLLEGQPQHF
TRBV5-1,TRBJ2-4,CASSLGQGDKNIQYF
TRBV7-3,TRBJ2-1,CASSLSFSYNEQFF
TRBV7-2,TRBJ2-3,CASSMRDREDTQYF
TRBV20-1,TRBJ2-1,CSARDLDHYNEQFF
TRBV7-2,TRBJ2-7,CASSTGTVIYEQYF
TRBV19,TRBJ1-5,CASSIRSVGQPQHF
TRBV20-1,TRBJ1-1,CSARDGGFTEAFF
TRBV28,TRBJ2-3,CASSPGRTSTDTQYF
TRBV7-8,TRBJ2-1,CASSLVGTGRWNEQFF
TRBV15,TRBJ1-1,CATRDMNTEAFF
TRBV2,TRBJ1-2,CARRTGYGYTF
TRBV11-3,TRBJ1-1,CASSFEVGHPEAFF
TRBV13,TRBJ2-1,CASSFTGNRQFF
TRBV15,TRBJ1-5,CATSRGVGVYSNQPQHF
TRBV12-3/TRBV12-4,TRBJ1-1,CASSLTGLNTEAFF
TRBV12-3/TRBV12-4,TRBJ1-5,CASSPRDSNQPQHF
TRBV28,TRBJ2-2,CASSGRWTGELFF
TRBV12-3/TRBV12-4,TRBJ1-1,CASKKEGQFSEAFF
TRBV29-1,TRBJ1-1,CSVGVVMNTEAFF
TRBV28,TRBJ1-1,CASSLLSQAFF
TRBV20-1,TRBJ2-7,CSAMRNSGISYEQYF
TRBV12-3/TRBV12-4,TRBJ2-7,CASSPSSSGSVGEQYF
TRBV5-5,TRBJ2-4,CASSSSTGWGNIQYF
TRBV6-6,TRBJ2-2,CASSYYPGQMNTGELFF
TRBV6-5,TRBJ1-6,CASSYFVETKYNSPLHF
TRBV7-6,TRBJ2-1,CASSLVSGRGHNEQFF
TRBV4-1,TRBJ1-5,CASSQSQGFRGNQPQHF
TRBV19,TRBJ1-3,CASIPAGGRSGNTIYF
TRBV27,TRBJ2-2,CASLGQGGSGELFF
TRBV13,TRBJ2-1,CASSLRASGNNEQFF
TRBV18,TRBJ2-1,CASSTGLAEYNEQFF
TRBV6-1,TRBJ1-4,CASRRTGGDEKLFF
TRBV12-3/TRBV12-4,TRBJ2-4,CASSWRVGSWSKNIQYF
TRBV29-1,TRBJ1-2,CSVEGDSNYGYTF
TRBV27,TRBJ1-2,CASSFQGQGEDGYTF
TRBV7-3,TRBJ2-2,CASSSGFTGELFF
TRBV28,TRBJ2-1,CASRPTSGGYNEQFF
TRBV27,TRBJ2-3,CASSWGRHTDTQYF
TRBV28,TRBJ2-2,CAIKGPKLSGELFF
TRBV7-9,TRBJ2-7,CASGPWAGGLDEQYF
TRBV6-1,TRBJ1-1,CASRNSPGHENTEAFF
TRBV13,TRBJ1-2,CASSPRQDLGYGYTF
TRBV4-1,TRBJ2-7,CASSQGRTGVYEQYF
TRBV5-1,TRBJ1-1,CASSWGGDGSEAFF
TRBV14,TRBJ2-1,CASSYTSSNEQFF
TRBV11-2,TRBJ1-3,CASSSLRGQGTGNTIYF
TRBV18,TRBJ2-1,CASSPSGVAGDEQFF
TRBV10-3,TRBJ1-2,CAISAREGGSLNPGSSGYTF
TRBV7-2,TRBJ2-1,CASRLDLASEQFF
TRBV6-5,TRBJ1-4,CASSYYGTGNEKLFF
TRBV7-9,TRBJ2-1,CASSSPVGSFHEQFF
TRBV28,TRBJ2-5,CASSLPPGQSQETQYF
TRBV5-1,TRBJ2-1,CASSFTSGYPNEQFF